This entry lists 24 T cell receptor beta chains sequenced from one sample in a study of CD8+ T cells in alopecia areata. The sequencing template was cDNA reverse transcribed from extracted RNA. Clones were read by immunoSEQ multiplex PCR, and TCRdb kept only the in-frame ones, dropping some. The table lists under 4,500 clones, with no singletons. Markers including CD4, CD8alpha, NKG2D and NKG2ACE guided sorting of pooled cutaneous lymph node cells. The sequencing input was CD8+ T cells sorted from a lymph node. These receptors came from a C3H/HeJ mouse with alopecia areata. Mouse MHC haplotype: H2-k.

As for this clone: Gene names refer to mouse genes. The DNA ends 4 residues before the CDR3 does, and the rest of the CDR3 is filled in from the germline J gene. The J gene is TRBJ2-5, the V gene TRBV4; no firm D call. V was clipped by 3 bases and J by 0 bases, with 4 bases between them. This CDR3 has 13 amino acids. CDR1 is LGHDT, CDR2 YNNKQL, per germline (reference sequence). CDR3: CASSYSNQDTQYF. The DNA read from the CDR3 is TGTGCCAGCAGCTACAGTAACCAAGAC.

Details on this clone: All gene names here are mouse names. CDR3 protein: CASRTAEQFF. The DNA read from the CDR3 is TGTGCCAGCAGGACAGCT. The chain carries TRBV4 and TRBJ2-1; D is unresolved. The read halts 4 residues ahead of the CDR3 end, with the missing end drawn from the germline J gene. There are 10 residues in the CDR3. CDR1 is LGHDT and CDR2 is YNNKQL in the germline V gene (reference sequence).

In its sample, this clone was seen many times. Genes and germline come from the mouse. CDR3 bases read: TGTGCCAGCAGTTCCCCGGGACAGGGGGACACA. Translation gives CASSSPGQGDT. The entire CDR3 reads CASSSPGQGDTEVFF. The rearrangement uses TRBV19 and TRBJ1-1, with 11 bases fitting TRBD1. The CDR3 end lies 4 residues beyond the end of the read and is filled in from the germline J gene. Looked up from germline, CDR1 is FNHDT and CDR2 is SITEND (reference sequence). This CDR3 is built from 15 residues. Trimming removed 4 bases from V and 3 bases from J; junction bases left unmatched: 5.

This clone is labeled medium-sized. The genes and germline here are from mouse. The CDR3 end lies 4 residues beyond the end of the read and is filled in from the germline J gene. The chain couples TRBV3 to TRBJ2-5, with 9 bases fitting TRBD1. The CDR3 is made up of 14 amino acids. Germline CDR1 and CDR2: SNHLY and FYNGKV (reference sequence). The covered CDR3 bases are TGTGCCAGCAGCTTAGGGACAGGGGAAGAC. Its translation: CASSLGTGED. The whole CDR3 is CASSLGTGEDTQYF.

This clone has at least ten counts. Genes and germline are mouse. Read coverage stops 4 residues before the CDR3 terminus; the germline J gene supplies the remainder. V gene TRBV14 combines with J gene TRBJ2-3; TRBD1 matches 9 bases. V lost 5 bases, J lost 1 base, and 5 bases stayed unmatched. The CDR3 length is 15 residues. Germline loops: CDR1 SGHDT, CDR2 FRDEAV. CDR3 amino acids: CASSPGQGGAETLYF. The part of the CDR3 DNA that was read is TGTGCCAGCAGCCCGGGACAGGGAGGTGCAGAA.

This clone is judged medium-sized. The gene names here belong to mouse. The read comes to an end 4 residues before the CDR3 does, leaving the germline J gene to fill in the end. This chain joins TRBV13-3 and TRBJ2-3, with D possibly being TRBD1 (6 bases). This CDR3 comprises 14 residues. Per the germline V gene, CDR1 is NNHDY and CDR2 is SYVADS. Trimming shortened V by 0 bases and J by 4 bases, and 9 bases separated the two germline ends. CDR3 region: CASSDVRGSETLYF. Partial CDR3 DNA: TGTGCCAGCAGTGATGTCAGGGGTTCAGAA.

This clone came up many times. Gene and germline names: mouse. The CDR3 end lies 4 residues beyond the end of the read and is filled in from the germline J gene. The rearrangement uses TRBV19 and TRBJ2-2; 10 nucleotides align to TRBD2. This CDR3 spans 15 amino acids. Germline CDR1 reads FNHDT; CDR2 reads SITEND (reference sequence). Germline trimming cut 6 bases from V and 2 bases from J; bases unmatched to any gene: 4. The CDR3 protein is CASTPTGGNTGQLYF. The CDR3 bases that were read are TGTGCCAGCACCCCGACTGGGGGGAACACCGGG.

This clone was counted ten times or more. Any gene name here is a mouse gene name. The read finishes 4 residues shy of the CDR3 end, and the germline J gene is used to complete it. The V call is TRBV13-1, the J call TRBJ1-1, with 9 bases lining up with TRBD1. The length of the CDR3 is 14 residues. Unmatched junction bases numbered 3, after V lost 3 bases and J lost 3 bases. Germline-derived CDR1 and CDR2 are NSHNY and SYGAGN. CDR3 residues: CASSVQGAYTEVFF. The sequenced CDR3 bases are TGTGCCAGCAGTGTACAGGGGGCCTACACA.

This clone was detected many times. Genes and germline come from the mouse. The CDR3 sequence: CTCSAERGPGYAEQFF. The CDR3 bases that were read are TGCACCTGCAGTGCAGAGAGGGGGCCCGGCTATGCT. The J gene is TRBJ2-1, the V gene TRBV1; maybe TRBD1 (7 bases). From the germline J gene comes the end of the CDR3, since the read stops 4 residues before it. V lost 0 bases and J 3 bases, leaving 12 bases between the germline ends. Germline V gene lookup returns CDR1 NSQYPW and CDR2 LRSPGD (reference sequence). CDR3 size: 16 residues.

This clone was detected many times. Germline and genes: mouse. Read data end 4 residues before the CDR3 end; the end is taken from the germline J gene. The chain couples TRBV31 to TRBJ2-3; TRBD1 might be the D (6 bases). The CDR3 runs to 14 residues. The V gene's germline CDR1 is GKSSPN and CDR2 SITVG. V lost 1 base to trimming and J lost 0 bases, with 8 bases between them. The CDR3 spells CAWSRDISAETLYF. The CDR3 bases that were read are TGTGCCTGGAGTCGGGACATTAGTGCAGAA.

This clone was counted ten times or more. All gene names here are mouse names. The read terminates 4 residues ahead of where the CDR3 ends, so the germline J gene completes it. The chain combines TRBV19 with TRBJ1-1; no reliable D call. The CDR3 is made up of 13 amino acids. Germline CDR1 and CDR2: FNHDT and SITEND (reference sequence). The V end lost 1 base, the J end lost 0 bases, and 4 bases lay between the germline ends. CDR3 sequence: CASSIQANTEVFF. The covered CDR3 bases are TGTGCCAGCAGTATACAGGCAAACACA.

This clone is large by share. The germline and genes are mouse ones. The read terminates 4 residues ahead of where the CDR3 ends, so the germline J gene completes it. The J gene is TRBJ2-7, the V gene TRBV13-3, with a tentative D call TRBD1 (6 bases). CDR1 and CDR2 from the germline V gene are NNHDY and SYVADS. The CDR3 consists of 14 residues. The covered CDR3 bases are TGTGCCAGCAGTGGCTCCGGACAGAATTAT. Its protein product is CASSGSGQNY. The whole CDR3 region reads CASSGSGQNYEQYF.

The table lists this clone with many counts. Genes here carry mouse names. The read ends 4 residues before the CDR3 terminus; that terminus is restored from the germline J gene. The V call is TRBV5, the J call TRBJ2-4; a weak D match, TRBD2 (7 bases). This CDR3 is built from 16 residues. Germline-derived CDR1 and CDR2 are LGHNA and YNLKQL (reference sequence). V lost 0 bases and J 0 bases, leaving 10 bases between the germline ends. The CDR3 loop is CASSQEGGGSQNTLYF. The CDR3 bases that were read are TGTGCCAGCAGCCAAGAGGGGGGCGGGAGTCAAAAC.

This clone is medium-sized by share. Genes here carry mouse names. This CDR3 is CASSDTGTGGYEQYF. The CDR3 bases that were read are TGTGCCAGCAGTGATACCGGGACAGGGGGCTAT. The gene calls are TRBV13-1 and TRBJ2-7; 11 nucleotides match TRBD1. Read coverage stops 4 residues before the CDR3 terminus; the germline J gene supplies the remainder. This CDR3 contains 15 residues. The germline V gene has CDR1 NSHNY and CDR2 SYGAGN. J was trimmed by 3 bases and V by 1 base; bases with no gene match: 3.

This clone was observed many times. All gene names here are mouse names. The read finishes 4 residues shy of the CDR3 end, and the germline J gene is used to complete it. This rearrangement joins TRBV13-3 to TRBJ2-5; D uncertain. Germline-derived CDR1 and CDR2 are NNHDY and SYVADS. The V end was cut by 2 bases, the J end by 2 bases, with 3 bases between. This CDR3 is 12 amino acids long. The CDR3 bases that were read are TGTGCCAGCAGTGACTTCCAAGAC. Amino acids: CASSDFQD. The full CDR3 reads CASSDFQDTQYF.

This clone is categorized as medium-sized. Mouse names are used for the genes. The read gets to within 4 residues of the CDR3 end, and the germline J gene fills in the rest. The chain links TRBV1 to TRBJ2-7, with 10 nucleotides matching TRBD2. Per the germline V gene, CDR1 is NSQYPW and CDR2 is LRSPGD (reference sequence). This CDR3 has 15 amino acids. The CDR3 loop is CTCSADLWGGDEQYF. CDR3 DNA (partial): TGCACCTGCAGTGCAGATCTCTGGGGGGGCGAT.

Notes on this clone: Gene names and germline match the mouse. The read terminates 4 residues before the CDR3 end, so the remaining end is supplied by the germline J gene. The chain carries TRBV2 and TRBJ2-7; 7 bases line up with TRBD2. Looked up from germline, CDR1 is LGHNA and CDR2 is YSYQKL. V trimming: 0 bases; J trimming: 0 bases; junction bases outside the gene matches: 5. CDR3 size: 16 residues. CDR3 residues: CASSQEFGGFSYEQYF. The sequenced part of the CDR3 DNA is TGTGCCAGCAGCCAAGAGTTTGGGGGGTTCTCCTAT.

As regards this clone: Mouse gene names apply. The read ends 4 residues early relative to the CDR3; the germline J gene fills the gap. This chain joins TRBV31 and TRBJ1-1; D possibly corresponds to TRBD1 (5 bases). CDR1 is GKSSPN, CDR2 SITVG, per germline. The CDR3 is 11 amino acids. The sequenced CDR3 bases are TGTGCCTGGAGCGACAGAACA. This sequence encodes CAWSDRT. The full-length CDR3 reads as CAWSDRTEVFF. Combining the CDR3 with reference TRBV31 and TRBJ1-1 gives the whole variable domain AQTIHQWPVAEIKAVGSPLSLGCTIKGKSSPNLYWYWQATGGTLQQLFYSITVGQVESVVQLNLSASRPKDDQFILSTEKLLLSHSGFYLCAWSDRTEVFFGKGTRLTVV.

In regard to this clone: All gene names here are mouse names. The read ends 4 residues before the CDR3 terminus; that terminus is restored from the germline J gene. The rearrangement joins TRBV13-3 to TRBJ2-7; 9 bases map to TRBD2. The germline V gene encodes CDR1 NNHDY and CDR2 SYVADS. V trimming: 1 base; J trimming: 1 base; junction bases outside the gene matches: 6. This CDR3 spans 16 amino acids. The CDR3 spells CASSDPGGDLSYEQYF. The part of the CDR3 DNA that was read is TGTGCCAGCAGTGATCCTGGGGGGGACTTATCCTAT.

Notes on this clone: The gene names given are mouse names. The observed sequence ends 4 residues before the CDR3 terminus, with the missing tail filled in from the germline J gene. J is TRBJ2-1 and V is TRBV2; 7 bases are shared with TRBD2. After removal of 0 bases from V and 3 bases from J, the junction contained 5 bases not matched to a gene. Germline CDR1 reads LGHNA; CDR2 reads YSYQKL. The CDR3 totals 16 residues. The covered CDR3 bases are TGTGCCAGCAGCCAAGATCTGACTGGGTCCTATGCT. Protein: CASSQDLTGSYA. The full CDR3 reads CASSQDLTGSYAEQFF.

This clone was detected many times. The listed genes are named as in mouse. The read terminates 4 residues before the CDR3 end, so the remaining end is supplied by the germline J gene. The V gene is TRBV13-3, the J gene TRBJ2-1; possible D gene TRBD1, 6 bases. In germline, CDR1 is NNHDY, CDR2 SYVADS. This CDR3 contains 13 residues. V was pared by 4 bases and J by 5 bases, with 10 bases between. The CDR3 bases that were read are TGTGCCAGCAGTCCTAGGACAGATGCT. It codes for CASSPRTDA. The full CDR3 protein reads CASSPRTDAEQFF.

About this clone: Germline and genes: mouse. CDR3 DNA (partial): TGTGCCAGCAGTGATACCCGGACTGGGGCTTCTAGTGCAGAA. Protein sequence: CASSDTRTGASSAE. From start to end, the CDR3 is CASSDTRTGASSAETLYF. The chain carries TRBV13-1 and TRBJ2-3, with 9 bases that match TRBD2. The read falls 4 residues short of the CDR3 end, and the missing part is taken from the germline J gene. The V gene's germline CDR1 is NSHNY and CDR2 SYGAGN. The V and J ends lost 1 base and 0 bases, in that order; junction bases with no gene match: 9. This CDR3 contains 18 residues.

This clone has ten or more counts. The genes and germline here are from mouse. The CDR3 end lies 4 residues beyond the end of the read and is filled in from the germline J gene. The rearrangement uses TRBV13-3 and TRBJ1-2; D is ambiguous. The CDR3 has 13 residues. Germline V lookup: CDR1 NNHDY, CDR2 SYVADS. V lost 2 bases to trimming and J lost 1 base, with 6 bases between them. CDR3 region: CASSEKGNSDYTF. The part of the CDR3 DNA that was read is TGTGCCAGCAGTGAGAAGGGAAACTCC.

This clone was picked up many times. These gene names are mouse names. The CDR3 sequence is CASSDGTGLYNSPLYF. The CDR3 DNA, read in part, is TGTGCCAGCAGTGATGGAACAGGCCTCTATAATTCGCCC. The V call is TRBV13-1, the J call TRBJ1-6; possible D gene TRBD1, 5 bases. The CDR3 goes on 3 residues after the read ends, and that part is filled in from the germline J gene. TRBJ1-6 is annotated as an ORF whose role is uncertain. V shed 0 bases and J shed 3 bases, with 10 bases lying between them. The CDR3 loop spans 16 amino acids. Germline V lookup: CDR1 NSHNY, CDR2 SYGAGN.